These T cell receptor beta chains were read from a single sample in a study of T cell responses to AZD1222 COVID-19 vaccine. Some clones are missing from TCRdb's copy, which holds only in-frame ones; the method was immunoSEQ multiplex PCR. The profile shows 75,000 to 100,000 clones, around 89% of them singletons. The sequencing here drew on peripheral blood, taken on day 0 of AZD1222 vaccination. The receptors here all came from an adult in good health. CDR3s leave out the opening cysteine and the closing phenylalanine or tryptophan.

TRBV7-3 | ASSPQGYPDTEAF
TRBV5-1 | ASSWDNSGELF
TRBV5-4 | ASSLSLAGGYNEQF
TRBV7-2 | ASSSRQGSEKLF
TRBV19 | ASSIFGDNSPLH
TRBV5-4 | ASSLERGGTYNEQF
TRBV6-2/TRBV6-3 | ASRPTGGSGYT
TRBV27 | ASSLWTPRGNEQF
TRBV6-5 | ASSTGGGGSGELF
TRBV10-3 | AISGTGTGELF
TRBV9 | ASSSRQAGTGELF
TRBV13 | ASSLGGDEQF
TRBV6-5 | ASRQVENYGYT
TRBV19 | ASRERKSGGAYNEQF
TRBV5-1 | ASSLGSGTAGQQY
TRBV6-2/TRBV6-3 | ASSFRYEQY
TRBV28 | ASSLLGAGNYGYT
TRBV5-4 | ASSSPTESSGNTIY
TRBV3-1/TRBV3-2 | ASSPRGNGAEAF
TRBV12-2 | ASRTGRSNQPQH
TRBV9 | ASSVAEGRGATAQY
TRBV19 | ASSIGGSSTDTQY
TRBV19 | ASKLRQEGSNQPQH
TRBV7-2 | ASSRTTSGSAEQY
TRBV3-1/TRBV3-2 | ASSPRQGEDGYT
TRBV19 | ASSRDGGTEAF
TRBV5-4 | ASSLVSQETQY
TRBV19 | ASSIGQGSGAEQY
TRBV9 | ASRAGDPNTGELF
TRBV2 | ASREQLAGFYNEQF
TRBV6-4 | ASRGQGRNYGYT
TRBV4-1 | ASSQDRQGYSPLH
TRBV4-3 | ASSQDHRGGAGQPQH
TRBV4-1 | ASSQDTPDRGNSPLH
TRBV18 | ASSRGRGGTEAF
TRBV18 | ASSPPEVYRTVEAF
TRBV5-1 | ASSLDGLGYGYT
TRBV7-2 | ASSLAGPLNYGYT
TRBV28 | ASGRGAHSGNTIY
TRBV7-3 | ASSLGQNTEAF
TRBV2 | ASSSLGPLYEQY
TRBV6-5 | ASSIQGNEQF
TRBV5-4 | ASSQGSSRGEKLF
TRBV28 | ASTRSGNTQY
TRBV6-6 | ASRPLAGVSDEQF
TRBV15 | ATSRDSGNGNTIY
TRBV4-1 | ASSQDPRGPTDTQY
TRBV10-3 | AISESSGRATHEQF
TRBV28 | ASRLGQAGPYGYT
TRBV2 | ASSEARASGNTIY
TRBV5-1 | ASSLGSEIGEKLF
TRBV5-1 | ASSLALAGTNEQF
TRBV20-1 | SATGNNDYT
TRBV9 | ASASHTGNTIY
TRBV28 | ASSLRGTGELF
TRBV7-7 | ASSLDRVGEQY
TRBV28 | ASRGTPLETQY
TRBV27 | ASSSAGRGNYGYT